A selection of T cell receptor beta chains follows, all from one sample in a study of T cells in Graves' hyperthyroidism and ophthalmopathy. MiXCR was run by TCRdb on the multiplex PCR reads, yielding one entry per CDR3 protein. The data show some 490,000 distinct CDR3 sequences, approximately 23% seen once. The material sequenced was blood. Every receptor here comes from an older woman with Graves' ophthalmopathy. CDR3s include the opening cysteine and the closing phenylalanine or tryptophan. The order of the fields is clone size, V gene, D gene, J gene, CDR3 DNA, CDR3 protein. The D gene is left open where the match is weak. Size is omitted from some rows. Given values are once, few, many or a class for expanded clones.

size: few
V: TRBV7-9
D: TRBD1
J: TRBJ1-2
DNA: TGTGCCAGCAGCACCTCAGGGGGAATCGGCTACACCTTC
CDR3: CASSTSGGIGYTF

size: many
V: TRBV7-2
D: TRBD2
J: TRBJ2-7
DNA: TGTGCCAGCAGCCCGGGGAAGCGGGAGGCCCCTCAATCCTACGAGCAGTACTTC
CDR3: CASSPGKREAPQSYEQYF

size: NA
V: TRBV19
D: NA
J: TRBJ1-2
DNA: TGTGCCAGTAGTCCAGTGGGGGTTAACTATGGCTACACCTTC
CDR3: CASSPVGVNYGYTF

size: NA
V: TRBV2
D: NA
J: TRBJ2-7
DNA: TGTGCCAGCAGTGTGGGTCACGAGCAGTACTTC
CDR3: CASSVGHEQYF

size: many
V: TRBV5-1
D: NA
J: TRBJ2-1
DNA: TGCGCCAGCAGCTTGGCTAGCGTGAATGAGCAGTTCTTC
CDR3: CASSLASVNEQFF

size: few
V: TRBV5-5
D: NA
J: TRBJ2-1
DNA: TGTGCCAGCAGCTACCAGCCCGAGGCCAATGAGCAGTTCTTC
CDR3: CASSYQPEANEQFF

size: NA
V: TRBV28
D: TRBD1
J: TRBJ1-2
DNA: TGTGCCAGCGCTGAAGGGACAGACTATGGCTACACCTTC
CDR3: CASAEGTDYGYTF

size: NA
V: TRBV27
D: TRBD2
J: TRBJ2-1
DNA: TGTGCCAGCAGTTTAAGGAGGGTACTAGCGGGTAACAATGAGCAGTTCTTC
CDR3: CASSLRRVLAGNNEQFF

size: NA
V: TRBV7-3
D: TRBD2
J: TRBJ2-1
DNA: TGTGCCAGCAGCTTAGGGTTAGCGGGAGTTCGTCACAATGAGCAGTTCTTC
CDR3: CASSLGLAGVRHNEQFF

size: NA
V: TRBV5-5
D: TRBD2
J: TRBJ2-7
DNA: TGTGCCAGCAGCTGGGGGACTAGGACCTACGAGCAGTACTTC
CDR3: CASSWGTRTYEQYF

size: NA
V: TRBV20-1
D: NA
J: TRBJ1-4
DNA: TGCAGTACCAGCCTAAATGAAAAACTGTTTTTT
CDR3: CSTSLNEKLFF

size: NA
V: TRBV7-9
D: NA
J: TRBJ2-7
DNA: TGTGCCAGCAGCTCGGAGGGATCCGAGCAGTACTTC
CDR3: CASSSEGSEQYF

size: few
V: TRBV6-1
D: TRBD2
J: TRBJ2-7
DNA: TGTGCCAGCAACACGCCAGGGACTAGCGGGTCCTACGAGCAGTACTTC
CDR3: CASNTPGTSGSYEQYF

size: NA
V: TRBV3-1
D: NA
J: TRBJ1-4
DNA: TGTGCCAGCAGCCAAGGCCGGGGATGGAATGAAAAACTGTTTTTT
CDR3: CASSQGRGWNEKLFF

size: few
V: TRBV28
D: NA
J: TRBJ1-4
DNA: TGTGCCAGCAGTTTACCCGTGGTACATGAAAAACTGTTTTTT
CDR3: CASSLPVVHEKLFF

size: NA
V: TRBV9
D: TRBD1
J: TRBJ1-1
DNA: TGTGCCAGCAGCGTAGTGGGACAGGGCTTCGGCACTGAAGCTTTCTTT
CDR3: CASSVVGQGFGTEAFF

size: few
V: TRBV7-9
D: NA
J: TRBJ2-7
DNA: TGTGCCAGCAGCTTCGGAGACACCTACGAGCAGTACTTC
CDR3: CASSFGDTYEQYF

size: few
V: TRBV6-1
D: NA
J: TRBJ2-7
DNA: TGTGCCAGCAGCCCCCCGGAGGTCGAGCAGTACTTC
CDR3: CASSPPEVEQYF

size: few
V: TRBV10-1
D: TRBD2
J: TRBJ2-5
DNA: TGCGCCAGCAGTGAGTCCTTCGCGGGAGGGGCGCAAGAGACCCAGTACTTC
CDR3: CASSESFAGGAQETQYF

size: NA
V: TRBV12-3/TRBV12-4
D: TRBD1
J: TRBJ2-2
DNA: TGTGCCAGCAGTCATGGACAGGGGACCACCGGGGAGCTGTTTTTT
CDR3: CASSHGQGTTGELFF

size: NA
V: TRBV5-6
D: NA
J: TRBJ2-1
DNA: TGTGCCAGCAGCTTTTTCCATGAGCAGTTCTTC
CDR3: CASSFFHEQFF

size: once
V: TRBV9
D: TRBD2
J: TRBJ2-3
DNA: TGTGCCAGCAGTCGTAGGTGGGGGGGACCAGATACGCAGTATTTT
CDR3: CASSRRWGGPDTQYF